The source of this T cell receptor beta chain is a study of OX40 agonist ivuxolimab in advanced cancers. Study overall: An agonistic human IgG2 monoclonal antibody against OX40 (CD134) was given.

Here immunoSEQ multiplex PCR was the method, and the copy in TCRdb shows in-frame clones only, minus some. The table records about 50,000 clones, over 75% of them present only once. Germline V gives CDR1 SGHRS, CDR2 YFSETQ. The CDR3 is 14 residues long. V was clipped by 6 bases and J by 3 bases, with 16 bases between them. The chain is built from TRBV5-1 and TRBJ2-7, with D possibly matching TRBD2 (6 bases). The clonotype originates from an adult with an advanced solid tumor such as melanoma, head and neck, liver or kidney cancer. The material sequenced was CD4+ or CD8+ T cells sorted from blood, taken in a trial of the OX40 agonist ivuxolimab. The CDR3 region has the DNA TGCGCCAGCAAGCCGGGACTTGGTCGCTACGAGCAGTACTTC. The encoded protein is CASKPGLGRYEQYF.